This T cell receptor beta chain was retrieved from a study of T cells in tuberculosis. Assay used: immunoSEQ multiplex PCR; TCRdb lists only in-frame clones, some missing. Seen here are 29,000 or so clones, just over 90% observed once, and the top ten hold under 7%. Described time point: new active TB diagnosis, blood taken before or within 7 days of starting treatment. Each clinical donor contributed on average about 96,000 T cells from unsorted cryopreserved PBMC. Study conclusions and caveats: Smaller alpha distances in active tuberculosis partly reflected shorter CDR3-alpha lengths. Cases with active tuberculosis were adults, while controls were adolescents.

A remark on this clone: As yet, its antigen is unknown.

Germline values: CDR1 SGHRS, CDR2 YFSETQ. This CDR3 region has 14 residues. Trimming took off 4 bases at V and 0 bases at J, with 8 bases between the two ends. This clonotype originated in an adult with tuberculosis. The chain joins TRBV5-1 to TRBJ2-4; tentative D call: TRBD2 (6 bases). The sequences come from PBMCs, collected at tuberculosis diagnosis. CDR3 coding DNA: TGCGCCAGCAGCGGGACTGAAGCCAAAAACATTCAGTACTTC. As protein: CASSGTEAKNIQYF.